The clone carrying this T cell receptor (beta chain) was recorded a few times. Antigen: not known. A read error may account for a junction end that differs from germline. TCRdb re-analysed the RT-PCR reads in MiXCR, keeping a single row per CDR3 protein. The data show roughly 780,000 distinct CDR3 sequences, 15% to 20% seen once. This entry belongs to a study of response to subunit inactivated influenza vaccine. Regarding the study as a whole: Every seasonal influenza vaccination brings in few new T cells, the authors suggested.

The CDR3 runs 15 residues. CDR1 SSHAT and CDR2 FNYEAQ come from the germline V gene (reference sequence). The J gene is TRBJ2-7, the V gene TRBV7-7; D perhaps matches TRBD2 (6 bases). Sequences were derived from PBMCs from blood, sampled 5 to 6 days after vaccination. The origin of this receptor is a man aged 50-59 years who received an inactivated influenza vaccine. The DNA for the CDR3 is TGTGCTAGCAGCTTAGGGCCGGCGGGGAACTACGAGCAGTACTTC. Protein: CASSLGPAGNYEQYF.